These 23 T cell receptor beta chains originate from one sample sequenced in a study of human T cells and chemical hapten exposure. The starting material, unfractionated whole blood, was used for total RNA extraction. MiXCR was run by TCRdb on the 5' RACE reads, yielding one entry per CDR3 protein. The sample holds roughly 120,000 distinct CDR3 sequences; approximately 20% are singletons and the top ten take 2.8%. Receptor source: a human donor in good health.

The chain is built from TRBV30 and TRBJ1-4, with D possibly TRBD1 on 5 matching bases. The CDR3 has 14 residues. The germline V gene encodes CDR1 GTSNPN and CDR2 SVGIG (reference sequence). Trimming stripped 4 bases from V and 4 bases from J, with 13 bases between. This CDR3 is CAWTDGTGNEKLFF. The CDR3 DNA follows: TGTGCCTGGACCGACGGGACGGGTAATGAAAAACTGTTTTTT.

This clonotype has only a few counts. This rearrangement joins TRBV24-1 to TRBJ1-1; D is unresolved. Germline V gene lookup returns CDR1 KGHDR and CDR2 SFDVKD. This CDR3 contains 13 residues. Between the trimmed V and J ends, which lost 7 bases and 6 bases, there was a span of 14 bases. This chain's CDR3 is CATRRSESPEAFF. In DNA form, the CDR3 reads TGTGCCACCAGACGATCAGAATCACCTGAAGCTTTCTTT.

This clonotype was seen a few times. The chain couples TRBV5-1 to TRBJ2-4, with D unclear. Between the trimmed V and J ends, which lost 1 base and 0 bases, there was a span of 11 bases. Germline V gene sequence: CDR1 SGHRS, CDR2 YFSETQ. The CDR3 contains 16 residues. CDR3 in amino acids: CASSLKGLLAKNIQYF. DNA of the CDR3: TGCGCCAGCAGCTTGAAGGGTTTACTAGCCAAAAACATTCAGTACTTC. The variable domain in full, completed from reference TRBV5-1 and TRBJ2-4, reads KAGVTQTPRYLIKTRGQQVTLSCSPISGHRSVSWYQQTPGQGLQFLFEYFSETQRNKGNFPGRFSGRQFSNSRSEMNVSTLELGDSALYLCASSLKGLLAKNIQYFGAGTRLSVL.

This chain uses TRBV5-1 with TRBJ1-1; TRBD1 matches 7 bases. The CDR3 contains 15 residues. Germline lookup yields CDR1 SGHRS and CDR2 YFSETQ. The trim removed 5 bases at V and 0 bases at J, leaving 7 bases unmatched. CDR3 protein: CASRLTGTMNTEAFF. In DNA, the CDR3 is TGCGCCAGCAGATTGACAGGGACCATGAACACTGAAGCTTTCTTT. The full variable domain, in which reference TRBV5-1 and TRBJ1-1 provide the parts outside the CDR3, is KAGVTQTPRYLIKTRGQQVTLSCSPISGHRSVSWYQQTPGQGLQFLFEYFSETQRNKGNFPGRFSGRQFSNSRSEMNVSTLELGDSALYLCASRLTGTMNTEAFFGQGTRLTVV.

The chain uses TRBV25-1 and TRBJ2-3; D might be TRBD1 (6 bases). The V end was cut by 2 bases, the J end by 10 bases, with 16 bases between. The CDR3 runs to 14 residues. CDR1 is MGHDK and CDR2 is SYGVNS in the germline V gene. The CDR3 loop is CASSERVVWGPQYF. DNA of the CDR3: TGTGCCAGCAGTGAACGGGTGGTCTGGGGGCCGCAGTATTTT.

The V gene is TRBV27, the J gene TRBJ2-5; 12 bases align to TRBD2. Per germline, CDR1 MNHEY and CDR2 SMNVEV (reference sequence). CDR3 length equals 17 residues. Trimming cost V 4 bases and J 4 bases; bases outside gene matches: 10. CDR3 loop: CASSSRYLAGGVETQYF. CDR3 nucleotide sequence: TGTGCCAGCAGTTCCCGATACCTAGCGGGAGGGGTAGAGACCCAGTACTTC.

This clonotype has a handful of counts. V and J are TRBV25-1 and TRBJ1-6, with D perhaps TRBD1 (6 bases). V lost 5 bases and J 4 bases, leaving 12 bases between the germline ends. The germline V gene has CDR1 MGHDK and CDR2 SYGVNS. The CDR3 is 15 amino acids. The CDR3 protein is CASSSTGRYNSPLHF. The CDR3 DNA reads TGTGCCAGCAGTTCCACAGGGAGGTATAATTCACCCCTCCACTTT.

This clonotype was detected a few times. V gene TRBV29-1 combines with J gene TRBJ2-2; TRBD2 matches 9 bases. The CDR3 length is 18 residues. V was pared by 0 bases and J by 2 bases, with 10 bases of the junction left unmatched. Germline V gives CDR1 SQVTM, CDR2 ANQGSEA. The CDR3 sequence is CSVEDLSSSGVNTGELFF. CDR3 DNA sequence: TGCAGCGTTGAAGATCTCTCGTCTAGCGGGGTTAACACCGGGGAGCTGTTTTTT.

J is TRBJ2-1 and V is TRBV11-2; 14 positions agree with TRBD2. The V gene's germline CDR1 is SGHAT and CDR2 FQNNGV. V was clipped by 5 bases and J by 6 bases; unmatched bases: 6. The CDR3 is 16 residues long. Written as DNA, the CDR3 is TGTGCCAGCAGCCCGAGACTAGCGGGAGGGTCCAATGAGCAGTTCTTC. This codes for CASSPRLAGGSNEQFF.

This clonotype was counted only a few times. The chain links TRBV29-1 to TRBJ1-1; TRBD1 agrees at 9 bases. Germline CDR1 reads SQVTM; CDR2 reads ANQGSEA. This CDR3 has 13 amino acids. After removal of 7 bases from V and 4 bases from J, the junction contained 7 bases not matched to a gene. The CDR3 is CSARDRVSTEAFF. The CDR3 DNA sequence: TGCAGCGCACGGGACAGGGTGAGCACTGAAGCTTTCTTT.

This clonotype was counted between two and nine times. The chain has TRBV20-1 and TRBJ2-7, with D perhaps matching TRBD2 (6 bases). Per the germline V gene, CDR1 is DFQATT and CDR2 is SNEGSKA (reference sequence). V lost 3 bases, J lost 0 bases, and 15 bases lay in between. The CDR3 runs to 15 residues. This CDR3 is CSARGSGGSSYEQYF. CDR3 sequence (DNA): TGCAGTGCTAGGGGCAGCGGAGGGAGCTCCTACGAGCAGTACTTC.

The chain joins TRBV12-3 or TRBV12-4 to TRBJ1-5; D unclear. Trimming stripped 6 bases from V and 0 bases from J, with 15 bases between. This CDR3 has 16 amino acids. CDR3 DNA sequence: TGTGCCAGCAGCCACGGGTCGCCGTATAGCAATCAGCCCCAGCATTTT. Protein: CASSHGSPYSNQPQHF.

This clonotype was detected a few times. The J gene is TRBJ1-1, the V gene TRBV27; D call uncertain. With 6 bases removed from V and 2 bases from J, the gap between germline ends came to 16 bases. CDR1 is MNHEY and CDR2 is SMNVEV in the germline V gene (reference sequence). This CDR3 contains 15 residues. CDR3: CASRRITAGNTEAFF. The CDR3 DNA follows: TGTGCCAGCAGAAGGATTACAGCGGGAAACACTGAAGCTTTCTTT.

The V and J genes are TRBV6-5 and TRBJ2-3; perhaps TRBD2 as D (5 bases). Germline CDR1 MNHEY, CDR2 SVGAGI. With 5 bases removed from V and 3 bases from J, the gap between germline ends came to 15 bases. This CDR3 spans 15 amino acids. The CDR3 DNA reads as TGTGCCAGCAGTACCGTCAGCGGTGTGACAGATACGCAGTATTTT. It yields the protein CASSTVSGVTDTQYF.

The CDR3 loop is CAISDRMNTEAFF. The CDR3 nucleotides are TGTGCCATCAGCGACAGAATGAACACTGAAGCTTTCTTT. The chain joins TRBV10-3 to TRBJ1-1; perhaps TRBD1 as D (5 bases). With 6 bases removed from V and 0 bases from J, the gap between germline ends came to 8 bases. Germline V lookup: CDR1 ENHRY, CDR2 SYGVKD. CDR3 length: 13 amino acids.

This chain uses TRBV7-9 with TRBJ2-5; 9 bases fit TRBD1. In germline, CDR1 is SEHNR, CDR2 FQNEAQ (reference sequence). The CDR3 has 15 amino acids. The ends lost 5 bases at V and 4 bases at J; junction bases unmatched: 8. As DNA, the CDR3 is TGTGCCAGCAGCCCTAGCACAGGGGGCTCAGAGACCCAGTACTTC. Amino acid sequence: CASSPSTGGSETQYF.

This clonotype was observed a few times. V and J are TRBV15 and TRBJ2-5; the D gene is possibly TRBD1 (5 bases). CDR1 is LNHNV, CDR2 YYDKDF, per germline (reference sequence). This CDR3 has 15 residues. The V and J ends lost 7 bases and 2 bases respectively, with 17 bases between them. The CDR3 DNA reads as TGTGCCACCACACCCCATGGGGCGCTGCAAGAGACCCAGTACTTC. This gives the protein CATTPHGALQETQYF.

This clonotype was detected a few times. The chain joins TRBV28 to TRBJ2-5; possibly TRBD1 or TRBD2 for D (5 bases each). Germline V CDR1 and CDR2: MDHEN, SYDVKM. The V end was cut by 7 bases, the J end by 4 bases, with 13 bases between. The CDR3 sequence is 13 residues long. In DNA, the CDR3 is TGTGCCAGCACCCGGGACGCCCGAGAGACCCAGTACTTC. Its translation: CASTRDARETQYF. The entire variable domain, with the rest obtained from reference TRBV28 and TRBJ2-5, is as follows: DVKVTQSSRYLVKRTGEKVFLECVQDMDHENMFWYRQDPGLGLRLIYFSYDVKMKEKGDIPEGYSVSREKKERFSLILESASTNQTSMYLCASTRDARETQYFGPGTRLLVL.

This clonotype has a handful of counts. The chain carries TRBV7-2 and TRBJ2-3; 11 nucleotides line up with TRBD1. The CDR3 covers 18 residues. With 0 bases clipped from V and 5 bases from J, the junction kept 10 bases outside the gene matches. Looked up from germline, CDR1 is SGHTA and CDR2 is FQGNSA. Written as DNA, the CDR3 is TGTGCCAGCAGCTTAGCCCAGAGGACAGGGGGCCTAAAAGATACGCAGTATTTT. Its translation is CASSLAQRTGGLKDTQYF.

This clonotype has more than one count but fewer than ten. This chain uses TRBV11-3 with TRBJ2-1, with 7 bases lining up with TRBD2. With V trimmed by 0 bases and J by 3 bases, 8 bases remained unmatched. Germline CDR1 is SGHNT and CDR2 is YENEEA. The CDR3 covers 17 residues. The CDR3 nucleotides read TGTGCCAGCAGCTTAGAACCTAGCGGTTCTTACTACAATGAGCAGTTCTTC. As protein: CASSLEPSGSYYNEQFF.

This clonotype came up a few times. This chain links TRBV7-6 with TRBJ1-1; the match to TRBD1 covers 7 bases. Losses at the gene ends were 4 bases for V and 4 bases for J; bases not matched to a gene: 12. Germline V lookup: CDR1 SGHVS, CDR2 FNYEAQ. The CDR3 has 16 residues. CDR3 sequence (DNA): TGTGCCAGCAGCTCAGCTCGGGACAGCCCCATCACTGAAGCTTTCTTT. It specifies CASSSARDSPITEAFF.

The chain employs TRBV12-3 or TRBV12-4 and TRBJ2-7; TRBD2 matches at 7 bases. This CDR3 is built from 12 residues. Trimming at V came to 0 bases and at J to 9 bases, leaving 2 bases not matched to a gene. CDR3 coding DNA: TGTGCCAGCAGTTTAGCTTCGGGGGGGCAGTACTTC. Amino acids: CASSLASGGQYF.

This clonotype was seen only a few times. This chain joins TRBV3-1 and TRBJ2-1; TRBD2 matches at 11 bases. In germline, CDR1 is LGHDT, CDR2 YNNKEL (reference sequence). J gave up 7 bases and V 1 base, and 6 bases lay outside the gene matches. This CDR3 is built from 16 residues. The DNA for the CDR3 is TGTGCCAGCAGCCAAGGAACTAGCGGGAGTCGTAATGAGCAGTTCTTC. Its translation is CASSQGTSGSRNEQFF.